One TCR beta chain is described in this entry. This CDR3 spans 17 amino acids. V lost 3 bases and J 0 bases, leaving 12 bases between the germline ends. Germline V CDR1 and CDR2: MGHRA, YSYEKL. This specimen belongs to a study of shared clonotypes between healthy human individuals. Clones were sequenced by immunoSEQ multiplex PCR, and TCRdb holds only the in-frame ones, with some missing. Counted here are some 2 million clones, 90% to 95% occurring once; the ten biggest clones make up 0.13%. The specimen was naive CD4+ T cells sorted from blood. Subset noted: CD45RA+ positively selected. The clonotype comes from a man younger than 35 in good health. The chain employs TRBV4-1 and TRBJ2-6; tentative D call: TRBD1 (5 bases). In DNA form, the CDR3 reads TGCGCCAGCAGCCATTCGGACACCAGCTCTGGGGCCAACGTCCTGACTTTC. This codes for CASSHSDTSSGANVLTF.